This TCR beta chain was found in a study of T cell responses to AZD1222 COVID-19 vaccine (dated by TCRdb to about 2021). About the investigation overall: TCR sequencing was performed for 230 to 250 trial participants, of whom approximately 200 were given two doses of AZD1222 and 26 were given two doses of MenACWY control vaccine. Trial participants were enrolled into age subgroups of 18-55, 56-69 and 70-plus years, which contained about 150, 27 and 61 TCR-sequenced participants, respectively.

Broad study findings and their caveats: Most participants were white British and females outnumbered males, and the authors suggested that clonal diversity may have been underestimated. After two AZD1222 doses, both the breadth and the depth of spike-specific TCRs were significantly higher than at day 0 and than in MenACWY recipients. Because no samples from the day 14 peak response were available, repertoires could be characterized only after the peak T cell response. Nearly half of unique spike-specific TCRs reportedly recognized epitopes outside regions mutated in the B.1.351 and B.1.1.7 variants. CD4 TCRs associated with the vaccine covered the entire spike protein, and the dominant responses were in regions 160-218 and 743-854. Conclusions about previously exposed vaccinees are limited because only five to seven AZD1222 recipients were SARS-CoV-2 seropositive at baseline. In the small 56-69-year group, the increase in depth fell short of significance, most likely because of low power.

The germline V gene encodes CDR1 LGHNA and CDR2 YSLEER. Relative to germline, V is missing 3 bases and J is missing 4 bases, with 5 bases of the junction outside any gene match. The CDR3 covers 15 residues, taking in both the cysteine and the phenylalanine. Only the CDR3 portion is preserved as DNA: 45 bases, with reading frame beginning at the first base. In regard to this clone: Its antigen is unknown. No quality values exist for individual bases; no much larger clone is one base distant.

The CDR3 regions of human TCRbeta chains were analyzed by immunosequencing. The authors processed their data as follows. Repertoire TCRs were checked for matches against a reference library of SARS-CoV-2-specific TCRs that had been generated using the MIRA antigen-specificity platform. Breadth meant the fraction of unique TCRs that were SARS-CoV-2-associated, whereas depth meant the fraction of total T cells that were SARS-CoV-2-associated. Using the MIRA data, each spike-specific TCR was mapped to the spike region that the TCR reacts to and placed in a CD4 or CD8 class. Log10-transformed breadth and depth values were compared by one-way ANOVA with Sidak's multiple comparisons tests. What TCRdb holds here is the immuneACCESS table cut down to in-frame rearrangements. Part of the clones is not present; checked against another copy, under half of the missing clones reflect an unresolved V gene, and the others are unexplained. That table supplies the V and J calls and clone size; D and trimming were determined from the DNA. Here the sample has tens of thousands of clones; around 90% occur a single time. The ten largest account for 4.5% to 5.5% of the sample.

The time point label on this specimen signifies: baseline before first vaccination. The label giving this sample's treatment or condition can be read as: meningococcal conjugate vaccine given as trial control. Vaccinee samples were obtained from the UK trials COV001 and COV002, which included a single-blind randomized controlled phase 2/3 trial of AZD1222 (ChAdOx1 nCoV-19) in healthy adults. For TCRbeta chain sequencing, PBMC samples from trial participants were taken at day 0 and at day 28 after the second dose. Sequencing was performed on peripheral blood, taken on day 0 of MenACWY control vaccination. The chain employs TRBV4-3 and TRBJ1-5, and TRBD1 aligns with 8 junction nucleotides. This receptor was taken from an adult in good health. The CDR3 corresponds to CASSHNRGGNQPQHF. In nucleotide form, the sequence is TGCGCCAGCAGCCATAACAGGGGGGGGAATCAGCCCCAGCATTTT.